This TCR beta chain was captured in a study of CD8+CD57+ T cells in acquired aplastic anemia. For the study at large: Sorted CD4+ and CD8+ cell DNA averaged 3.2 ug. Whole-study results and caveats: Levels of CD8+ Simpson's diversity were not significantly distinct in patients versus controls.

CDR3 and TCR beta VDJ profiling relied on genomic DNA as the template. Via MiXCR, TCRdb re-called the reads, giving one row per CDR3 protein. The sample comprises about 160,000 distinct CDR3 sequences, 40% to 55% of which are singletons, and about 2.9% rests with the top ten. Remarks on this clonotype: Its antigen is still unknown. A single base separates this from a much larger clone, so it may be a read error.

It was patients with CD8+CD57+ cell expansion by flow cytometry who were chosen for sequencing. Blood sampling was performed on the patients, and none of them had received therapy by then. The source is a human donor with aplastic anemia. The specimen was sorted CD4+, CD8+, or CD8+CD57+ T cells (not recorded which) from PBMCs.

As DNA, the CDR3 is TGCAGTGCTACTTCCGGGGCTAGTAGCGATGAGCAGTTCTTC. Its protein product is CSATSGASSDEQFF. The chain recombines TRBV20-1 with TRBJ2-1; the D gene could be TRBD1 or TRBD2 (5 bases each). CDR1 is DFQATT, CDR2 SNEGSKA, per germline (reference sequence). The CDR3 loop spans 14 amino acids. Between the trimmed V and J ends, which lost 4 bases and 8 bases, there was a span of 18 bases.